This is a list of T cell receptor beta chains from one sample in a study of control samples from healthy donors and cancer patients. Here immunoSEQ multiplex PCR was the method, and the copy in TCRdb shows in-frame clones only, minus some. The table includes roughly 90,000 clones, 85% to 90% detected once. Sequences were obtained from PBMCs. The receptors derive from a woman between 45 and 60 years old with colorectal cancer. The CDR3 runs from the conserved cysteine through the conserved F or W. A D gene is named only where the DNA matches it firmly. Size tells how often a clone was seen (once, few, many) or the class of an expanded clone, and some rows leave it out.

clone_size: NA; v_call: TRBV5-1; d_call: NA; j_call: TRBJ1-1; cdr3_nt: TGCGCCAGCAGCCCAGGGTGGGAGAACACTGAAGCTTTCTTT; cdr3_aa: CASSPGWENTEAFF
clone_size: NA; v_call: TRBV7-8; d_call: TRBD2; j_call: TRBJ2-5; cdr3_nt: TGTGCCAGCAGCCCCAGCGGGGGGGTCACTGTAGAGACCCAGTACTTC; cdr3_aa: CASSPSGGVTVETQYF
clone_size: once; v_call: TRBV19; d_call: TRBD2; j_call: TRBJ2-5; cdr3_nt: TGTGCCAGTAGTTCGGGACTACAAGAGACCCAGTACTTC; cdr3_aa: CASSSGLQETQYF
clone_size: NA; v_call: TRBV9; d_call: NA; j_call: TRBJ2-5; cdr3_nt: TGTGCCAGCAGCGTAGAGATTGGGACCCAGTACTTC; cdr3_aa: CASSVEIGTQYF
clone_size: NA; v_call: TRBV5-6; d_call: TRBD1; j_call: TRBJ2-3; cdr3_nt: TGTGCCAGCAGCTCGGACCCGGGACAGAGCACAGATACGCAGTATTTT; cdr3_aa: CASSSDPGQSTDTQYF
clone_size: NA; v_call: TRBV6-2/TRBV6-3; d_call: NA; j_call: TRBJ1-5; cdr3_nt: TGTGCCAGCAGTCCGCCAGACAACAGCAATCAGCCCCAGCATTTT; cdr3_aa: CASSPPDNSNQPQHF
clone_size: NA; v_call: TRBV2; d_call: TRBD1; j_call: TRBJ1-5; cdr3_nt: TGTGCCAGCAGCCAGACAGGGTTGGGCAATCAGCCCCAGCATTTT; cdr3_aa: CASSQTGLGNQPQHF
clone_size: NA; v_call: TRBV12-3/TRBV12-4; d_call: TRBD1; j_call: TRBJ1-2; cdr3_nt: TGTGCCAGCAGTCGGGGACAGAACTATGGCTACACCTTC; cdr3_aa: CASSRGQNYGYTF
clone_size: NA; v_call: TRBV4-3; d_call: NA; j_call: TRBJ1-2; cdr3_nt: TGCGCCAGCAGCCGAGACAGGAGCCTCGGATGGTACACCTTC; cdr3_aa: CASSRDRSLGWYTF
clone_size: few; v_call: TRBV2; d_call: NA; j_call: TRBJ1-6; cdr3_nt: TGTGCCACGGGGCAGGGCGAAAATTCACCCCTCCACTTT; cdr3_aa: CATGQGENSPLHF
clone_size: NA; v_call: TRBV7-2; d_call: TRBD2; j_call: TRBJ2-5; cdr3_nt: TGTGCCAGCAGCTTAGTGGGGACTAGCGGGGGCCAAGAGACCCAGTACTTC; cdr3_aa: CASSLVGTSGGQETQYF
clone_size: NA; v_call: TRBV29-1; d_call: NA; j_call: TRBJ2-1; cdr3_nt: TGCAGCGTTGGGCAGGGGGGTAATGAGCAGTTCTTC; cdr3_aa: CSVGQGGNEQFF
clone_size: NA; v_call: TRBV28; d_call: NA; j_call: TRBJ1-2; cdr3_nt: TGTGCCAGCAGTTCCCAAGACCCCCCCTACACCTTC; cdr3_aa: CASSSQDPPYTF
clone_size: NA; v_call: TRBV5-6; d_call: TRBD1; j_call: TRBJ2-5; cdr3_nt: TGTGCCAGCAGCTTGGTGACAGGGGAAGAGACCCAGTACTTC; cdr3_aa: CASSLVTGEETQYF
clone_size: NA; v_call: TRBV5-6; d_call: TRBD1; j_call: TRBJ1-2; cdr3_nt: TGTGCCAGCAGCTTGAGACAGGGGGATGGCTACACCTTC; cdr3_aa: CASSLRQGDGYTF
clone_size: NA; v_call: TRBV9; d_call: NA; j_call: TRBJ1-5; cdr3_nt: TGTGCCAGCAGCGCAAATAGCAATCAGCCCCAGCATTTT; cdr3_aa: CASSANSNQPQHF
clone_size: NA; v_call: TRBV27; d_call: NA; j_call: TRBJ2-1; cdr3_nt: TGTGCCAGCAGTCCCCGTAGAGGGGACTACAATGAGCAGTTCTTC; cdr3_aa: CASSPRRGDYNEQFF
clone_size: NA; v_call: TRBV24-1; d_call: NA; j_call: TRBJ2-5; cdr3_nt: TGTGCCACCAGTGATTTAAGGGGGTACCAAGAGACCCAGTACTTC; cdr3_aa: CATSDLRGYQETQYF
clone_size: NA; v_call: TRBV19; d_call: TRBD1; j_call: TRBJ1-1; cdr3_nt: TGTGCCAGTAGTGGACAGGGGGGTAACACTGAAGCTTTCTTT; cdr3_aa: CASSGQGGNTEAFF
clone_size: NA; v_call: TRBV6-1; d_call: TRBD1; j_call: TRBJ1-2; cdr3_nt: TGTGCCAGCAGTGAACGCCGGACAGGGCGGGATGGCTACACCTTC; cdr3_aa: CASSERRTGRDGYTF
clone_size: few; v_call: TRBV30; d_call: NA; j_call: TRBJ1-3; cdr3_nt: TGTGCCTGGAGTGTAACCAGCTCTGGAAACACCATATATTTT; cdr3_aa: CAWSVTSSGNTIYF
clone_size: NA; v_call: TRBV25-1; d_call: TRBD1; j_call: TRBJ2-5; cdr3_nt: TGTGCCAGCAGTTGGACAGGGGGCGCAGAGACCCAGTACTTC; cdr3_aa: CASSWTGGAETQYF